This T cell receptor (beta chain) comes out of a study of T cell clones after liver transplantation. On the study more broadly: In this trial, immunosuppression withdrawal was attempted within 2 years of liver transplant. TCRbeta sequencing after a pre-transplant mixed lymphocyte reaction identified graft-donor-reactive clones, later tracked in post-transplant blood.

The CDR3 is made up of 18 amino acids. The J segment lost 3 bases and the V segment lost 4 bases, leaving 18 bases of the junction unmatched. Looked up from germline, CDR1 is MDHEN and CDR2 is SYDVKM. Libraries were prepared by immunoSEQ multiplex PCR; TCRdb keeps only in-frame clonotypes and omits some of them. The sample lists about 45,000 clones; about 86% were seen once. This clone was counted a single time. The sample consisted of CD4+ T cells from blood, taken 24 months after liver transplant. This receptor was obtained from a human patient who received a liver transplant. Some T cells may have come from the graft donor. The gene calls are TRBV28 and TRBJ2-7; 7 nucleotides align to TRBD1. CDR3 amino acids: CASSSPPTGAQRNYEQYF. Written as DNA, the CDR3 is TGTGCCAGCAGTTCCCCCCCCACAGGGGCCCAACGGAACTACGAGCAGTACTTC.